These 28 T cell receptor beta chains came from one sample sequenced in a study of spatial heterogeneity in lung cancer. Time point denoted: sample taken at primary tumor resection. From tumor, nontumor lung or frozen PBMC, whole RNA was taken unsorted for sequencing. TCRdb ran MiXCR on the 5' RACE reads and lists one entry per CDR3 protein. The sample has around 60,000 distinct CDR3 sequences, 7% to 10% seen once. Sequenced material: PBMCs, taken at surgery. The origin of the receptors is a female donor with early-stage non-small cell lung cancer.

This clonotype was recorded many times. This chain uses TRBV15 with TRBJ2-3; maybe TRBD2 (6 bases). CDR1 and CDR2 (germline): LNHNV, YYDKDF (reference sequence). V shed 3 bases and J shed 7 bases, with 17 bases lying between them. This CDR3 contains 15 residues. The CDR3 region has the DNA TGTGCCACCAGCAGGGAATCCCTGGCGGGAAATACGCAGTATTTT. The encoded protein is CATSRESLAGNTQYF.

Here the CDR3 reads CASSPQGGNSNQPQHF. DNA for the CDR3: TGTGCCAGCTCACCTCAGGGGGGAAATAGCAATCAGCCCCAGCATTTT. The V gene is TRBV18, the J gene TRBJ1-5, with TRBD1 matching 7 bases. Germline V lookup: CDR1 KGHSH, CDR2 LQKENI. There are 16 residues in the CDR3. The J segment lost 0 bases and the V segment lost 3 bases, leaving 5 bases of the junction unmatched.

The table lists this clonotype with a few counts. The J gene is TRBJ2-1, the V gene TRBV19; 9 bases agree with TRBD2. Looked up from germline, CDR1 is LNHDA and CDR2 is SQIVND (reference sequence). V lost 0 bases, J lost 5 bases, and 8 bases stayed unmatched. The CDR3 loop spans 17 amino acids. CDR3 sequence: CASSIDQTASGDNEQFF. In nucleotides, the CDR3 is TGTGCCAGTAGTATAGATCAAACGGCTAGCGGGGACAATGAGCAGTTCTTC.

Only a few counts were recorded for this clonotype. CDR3 DNA: TGTGCCATCAGCTTCACAGGGGTGGTAGGGCAAGAGACCCAGTACTTC. Translated, it gives CAISFTGVVGQETQYF. The chain carries TRBV10-3 and TRBJ2-5; TRBD1 agrees at 7 bases. This CDR3 contains 16 residues. Trimming removed 6 bases from V and 2 bases from J; junction bases left unmatched: 12. From germline, CDR1 is ENHRY and CDR2 SYGVKD.

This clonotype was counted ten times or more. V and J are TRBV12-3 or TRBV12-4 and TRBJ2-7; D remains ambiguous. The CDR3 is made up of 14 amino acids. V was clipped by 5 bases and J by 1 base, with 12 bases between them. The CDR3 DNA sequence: TGTGCCAGCAGTACCCTACCAGGTTCCTACGAGCAGTACTTC. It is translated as CASSTLPGSYEQYF.

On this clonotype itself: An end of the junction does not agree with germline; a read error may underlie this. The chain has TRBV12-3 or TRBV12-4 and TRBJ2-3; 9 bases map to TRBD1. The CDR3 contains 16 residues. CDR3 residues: CASSRHRGQRTDTQSF. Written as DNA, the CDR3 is TGTGCCAGCAGTCGGCACAGGGGGCAGCGCACAGATACGCAGTCTTTT.

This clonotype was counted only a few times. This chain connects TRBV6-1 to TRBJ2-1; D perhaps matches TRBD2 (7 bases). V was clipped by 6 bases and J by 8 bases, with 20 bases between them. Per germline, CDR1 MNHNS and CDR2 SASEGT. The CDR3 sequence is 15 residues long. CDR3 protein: CASSEVGGRRYEQFF. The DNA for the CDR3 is TGTGCCAGCAGCGAGGTGGGGGGGCGCAGGTATGAGCAGTTCTTC.

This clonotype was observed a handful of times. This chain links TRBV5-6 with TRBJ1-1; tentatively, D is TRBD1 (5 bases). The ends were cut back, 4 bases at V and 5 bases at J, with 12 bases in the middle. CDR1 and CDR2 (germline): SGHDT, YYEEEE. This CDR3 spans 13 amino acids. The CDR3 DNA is TGTGCCAGCAGCCCCACGACAGTTACTGAAGCTTTCTTT. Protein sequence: CASSPTTVTEAFF.

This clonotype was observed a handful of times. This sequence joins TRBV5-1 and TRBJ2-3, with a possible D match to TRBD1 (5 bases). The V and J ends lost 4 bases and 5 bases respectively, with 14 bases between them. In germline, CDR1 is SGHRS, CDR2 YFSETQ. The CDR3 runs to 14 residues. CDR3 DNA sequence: TGCGCCAGCAGCCTGAGCAGGGCGGAAGATACGCAGTATTTT. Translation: CASSLSRAEDTQYF.

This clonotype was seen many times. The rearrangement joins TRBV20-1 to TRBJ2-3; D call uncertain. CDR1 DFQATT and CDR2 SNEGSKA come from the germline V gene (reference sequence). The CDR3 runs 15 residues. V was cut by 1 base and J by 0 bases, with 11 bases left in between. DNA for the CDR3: TGCAGTGCTAGAGGACTCACTACTAGCACAGATACGCAGTATTTT. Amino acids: CSARGLTTSTDTQYF.

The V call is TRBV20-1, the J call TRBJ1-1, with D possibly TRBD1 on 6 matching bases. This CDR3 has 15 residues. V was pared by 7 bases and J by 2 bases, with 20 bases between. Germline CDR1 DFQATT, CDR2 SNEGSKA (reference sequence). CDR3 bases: TGCAGTGGGAACAGGGCGAGGAATAGTAACACTGAAGCTTTCTTT. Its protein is CSGNRARNSNTEAFF.

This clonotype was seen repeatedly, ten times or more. As DNA, the CDR3 is TGTGCCACCAGTGATTTGAAAGAGAACAAAAACATTCAGTACTTC. It codes for CATSDLKENKNIQYF. V usage is TRBV24-1 and J usage is TRBJ2-4; D not certain. Trimming stripped 0 bases from V and 3 bases from J, with 8 bases between. From germline, CDR1 is KGHDR and CDR2 SFDVKD. The CDR3 is 15 amino acids.

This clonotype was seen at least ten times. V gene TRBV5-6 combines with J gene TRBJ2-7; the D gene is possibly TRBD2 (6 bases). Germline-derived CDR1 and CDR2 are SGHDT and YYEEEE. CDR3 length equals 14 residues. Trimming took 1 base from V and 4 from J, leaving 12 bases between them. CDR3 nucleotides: TGTGCCAGCAGCTTGAGGGCGGGAAAATACGAGCAGTACGTC. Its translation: CASSLRAGKYEQYV.

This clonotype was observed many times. The CDR3 DNA is TGTGCCAGCAGACAACAGGGGATCTCCTACAATGAGCAGTTCTTC. Amino acid sequence: CASRQQGISYNEQFF. This chain links TRBV2 with TRBJ2-1, with 7 bases matching TRBD1. Trimming cost V 6 bases and J 0 bases; bases outside gene matches: 5. There are 15 residues in the CDR3. Germline CDR1 reads SNHLY; CDR2 reads FYNNEI. Full variable domain (rest looked up from reference TRBV2 and TRBJ2-1): EPEVTQTPSHQVTQMGQEVILRCVPISNHLYFYWYRQILGQKVEFLVSFYNNEISEKSEIFDDQFSVERPDGSNFTLKIRSTKLEDSAMYFCASRQQGISYNEQFFGPGTRLTVL.

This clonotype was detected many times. The CDR3 DNA reads TGTGCCAGTCACCGGGGTAACACTGAAGCTTTCTTT. It encodes CASHRGNTEAFF. V usage is TRBV2 and J usage is TRBJ1-1; D gene unclear. CDR3 size: 12 residues. Germline loops: CDR1 SNHLY, CDR2 FYNNEI. The germline V and J ends were trimmed by 9 bases and 2 bases, with 10 bases remaining between them.

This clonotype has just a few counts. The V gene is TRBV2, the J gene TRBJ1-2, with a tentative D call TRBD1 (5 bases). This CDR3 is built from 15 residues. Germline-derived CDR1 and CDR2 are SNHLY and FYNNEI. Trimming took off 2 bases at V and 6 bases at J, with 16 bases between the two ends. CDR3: CASSEFPTAGDGYTF. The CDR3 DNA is TGTGCCAGCAGTGAATTCCCGACAGCGGGTGATGGCTACACCTTC.

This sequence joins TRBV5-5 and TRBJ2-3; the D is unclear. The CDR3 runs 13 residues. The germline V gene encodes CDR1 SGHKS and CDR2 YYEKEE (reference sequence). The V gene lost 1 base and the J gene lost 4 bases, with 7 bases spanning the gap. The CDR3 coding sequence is TGTGCCAGCAGCTTGAGTATCGCAGATACGCAGTATTTT. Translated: CASSLSIADTQYF.

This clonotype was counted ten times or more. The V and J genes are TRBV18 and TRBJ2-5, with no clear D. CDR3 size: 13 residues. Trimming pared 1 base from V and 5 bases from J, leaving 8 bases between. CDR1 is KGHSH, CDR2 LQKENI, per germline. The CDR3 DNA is TGTGCCAGCTCACCACGTGGTCGGGAGACCCAGTACTTC. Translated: CASSPRGRETQYF.

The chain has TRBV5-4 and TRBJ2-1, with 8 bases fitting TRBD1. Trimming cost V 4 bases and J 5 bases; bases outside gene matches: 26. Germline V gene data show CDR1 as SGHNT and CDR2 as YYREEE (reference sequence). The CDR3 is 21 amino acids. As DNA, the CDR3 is TGTGCCAGCAGCCCTATTGGTGGGGTGGAGGACAGGGACTTTGATGACAATGAGCAGTTCTTC. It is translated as CASSPIGGVEDRDFDDNEQFF. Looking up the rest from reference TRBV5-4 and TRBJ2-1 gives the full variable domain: ETGVTQSPTHLIKTRGQQVTLRCSSQSGHNTVSWYQQALGQGPQFIFQYYREEENGRGNFPPRFSGLQFPNYSSELNVNALELDDSALYLCASSPIGGVEDRDFDDNEQFFGPGTRLTVL.

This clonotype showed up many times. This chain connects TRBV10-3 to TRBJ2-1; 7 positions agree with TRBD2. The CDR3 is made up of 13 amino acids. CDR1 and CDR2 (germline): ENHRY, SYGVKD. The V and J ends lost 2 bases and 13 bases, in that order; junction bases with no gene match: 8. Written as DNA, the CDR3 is TGTGCCATCAGTGAGAGTGACGGCGGGAGTCAGTTCTTC. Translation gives CAISESDGGSQFF.

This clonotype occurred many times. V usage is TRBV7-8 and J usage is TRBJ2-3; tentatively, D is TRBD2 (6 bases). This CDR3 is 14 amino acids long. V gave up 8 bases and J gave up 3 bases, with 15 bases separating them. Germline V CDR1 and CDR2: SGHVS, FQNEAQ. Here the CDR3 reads CASSRRRGTDTQYF. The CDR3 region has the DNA TGTGCCAGCTCGCGCCGGAGGGGAACAGATACGCAGTATTTT.

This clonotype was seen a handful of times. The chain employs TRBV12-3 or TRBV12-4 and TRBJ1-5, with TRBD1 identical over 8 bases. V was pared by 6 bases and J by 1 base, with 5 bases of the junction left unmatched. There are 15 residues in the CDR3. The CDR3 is CASRRTGRSNQPQHF. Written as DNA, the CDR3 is TGTGCCAGCAGGCGGACAGGGCGCAGCAATCAGCCCCAGCATTTT.

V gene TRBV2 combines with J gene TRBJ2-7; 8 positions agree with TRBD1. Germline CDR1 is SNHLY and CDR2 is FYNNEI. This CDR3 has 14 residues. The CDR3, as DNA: TGTGCGCTGCCTAAGGACAGGGCTGCCTACGAGCAGTACTTC. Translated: CALPKDRAAYEQYF.

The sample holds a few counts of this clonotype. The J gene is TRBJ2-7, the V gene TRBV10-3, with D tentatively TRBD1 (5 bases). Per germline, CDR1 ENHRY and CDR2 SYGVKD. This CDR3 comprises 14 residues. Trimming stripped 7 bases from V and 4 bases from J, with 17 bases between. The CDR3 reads CAIKEQADSYEQYF. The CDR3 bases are TGTGCCATCAAGGAACAGGCTGATTCTTACGAGCAGTACTTC.

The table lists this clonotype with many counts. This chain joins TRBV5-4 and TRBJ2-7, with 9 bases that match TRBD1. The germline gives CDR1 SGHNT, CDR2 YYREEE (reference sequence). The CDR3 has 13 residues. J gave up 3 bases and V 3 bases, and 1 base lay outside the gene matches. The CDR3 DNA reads TGTGCCAGCAGCTGGGGACAGGGCTACGAGCAGTACTTC. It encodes CASSWGQGYEQYF.

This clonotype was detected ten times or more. CDR3 bases: TGTGCCAGCAGCCCCGCGGCACTACGAATATTCACCGGGGAGCTGTTTTTT. This encodes CASSPAALRIFTGELFF. This chain uses TRBV6-1 with TRBJ2-2, with D uncertain. The CDR3 extends over 17 amino acids. Germline V CDR1 and CDR2: MNHNS, SASEGT. V was cut by 6 bases and J by 4 bases, with 21 bases left in between.

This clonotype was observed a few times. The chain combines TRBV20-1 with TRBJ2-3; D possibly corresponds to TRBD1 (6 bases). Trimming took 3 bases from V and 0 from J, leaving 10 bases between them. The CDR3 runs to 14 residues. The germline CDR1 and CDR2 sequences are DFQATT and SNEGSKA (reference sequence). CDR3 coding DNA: TGCAGTGCTAGTGTGGACAGAAGCACAGATACGCAGTATTTT. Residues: CSASVDRSTDTQYF.

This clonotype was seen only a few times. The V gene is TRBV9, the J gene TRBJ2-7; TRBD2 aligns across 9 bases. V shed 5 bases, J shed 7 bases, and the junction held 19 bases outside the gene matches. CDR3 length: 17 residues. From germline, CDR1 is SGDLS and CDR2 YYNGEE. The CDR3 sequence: CASRVPPSLAGPREQYF. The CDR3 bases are TGTGCCAGCAGAGTCCCGCCCTCACTAGCGGGCCCACGGGAGCAGTACTTC.